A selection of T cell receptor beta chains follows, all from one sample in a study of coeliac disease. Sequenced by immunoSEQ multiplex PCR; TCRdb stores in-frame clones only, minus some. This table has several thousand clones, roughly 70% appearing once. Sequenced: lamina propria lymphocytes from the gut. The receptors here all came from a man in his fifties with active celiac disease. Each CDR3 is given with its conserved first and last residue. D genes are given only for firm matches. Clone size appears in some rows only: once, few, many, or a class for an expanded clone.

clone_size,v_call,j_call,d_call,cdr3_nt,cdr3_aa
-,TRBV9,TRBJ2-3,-,TGTGCCAGCACCCAGGACGGGAGTAGCACAGATACGCAGTATTTT,CASTQDGSSTDTQYF
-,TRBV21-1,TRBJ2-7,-,TGTGCCAGCAGCAAAAATGATGGACAGCCCTACGAGCAGTACTTC,CASSKNDGQPYEQYF
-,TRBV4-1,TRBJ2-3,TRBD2,TGCGCCAGCAGCCGACTGGGAGGGCCCGGGACTAGCGGGGCTACGCAGTATTTT,CASSRLGGPGTSGATQYF
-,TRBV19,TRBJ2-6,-,TGTGCCAGTAGTATGTGGGCCACTGGGGCCAACGTCCTGACTTTC,CASSMWATGANVLTF
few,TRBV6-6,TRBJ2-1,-,TGTGCCAGCACCCAAGGGAGTTTCAATGAGCAGTTCTTC,CASTQGSFNEQFF
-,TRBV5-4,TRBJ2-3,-,TGTGCCAGCAGCTTGGTAGCGTCGGATACGCAGTATTTT,CASSLVASDTQYF
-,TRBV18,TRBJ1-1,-,TGTGCCAGCTCACCGCAGACAGCGCGCACTGAAGCTTTCTTT,CASSPQTARTEAFF
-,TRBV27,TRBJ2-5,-,TGTGCCAGCAGTCCCCGAAATCGGGAGACCCAGTACTTC,CASSPRNRETQYF
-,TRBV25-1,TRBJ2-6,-,TGTGCCAGCAGCAGGGCCTCCGGGGCCAACGTCCTGACTTTC,CASSRASGANVLTF
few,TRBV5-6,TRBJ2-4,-,TGTGCCAGCAGCTTGATCCAGGGGAACATTCAGTACTTC,CASSLIQGNIQYF
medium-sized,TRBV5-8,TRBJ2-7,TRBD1,TGTGCCAGCAGCTTCGGGGCAGGGGGCGTCTACGAGCAGTACTTC,CASSFGAGGVYEQYF
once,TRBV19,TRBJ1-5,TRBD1,TGTGCCAGTAGTATGCAGCAGGGGGCTCGCAATCAGCCCCAGCATTTT,CASSMQQGARNQPQHF
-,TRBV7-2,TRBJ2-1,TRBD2,TGTGCCAGCAGTCCGGGACTAGCGGACAATGAGCAGTTCTTC,CASSPGLADNEQFF
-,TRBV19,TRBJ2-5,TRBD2,TGTGCCAGCGCCGGGACTAGCGGGGGGGCACGAGAGACCCAGTACTTC,CASAGTSGGARETQYF
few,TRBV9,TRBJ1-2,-,TGTGCCAGCAGCGACTCGCCTCTGCGATCTAACTATGGCTACACCTTC,CASSDSPLRSNYGYTF
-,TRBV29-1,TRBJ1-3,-,TGCAGCGTTGTGGGGAGGCCTGGAAACACCATATATTTT,CSVVGRPGNTIYF
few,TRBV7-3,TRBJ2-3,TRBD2,TGTGCCAGCAGCTTAGAGCGGGGAATAGATACGCAGTATTTT,CASSLERGIDTQYF
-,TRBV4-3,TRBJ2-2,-,TGCGCCAGCAGCGCCCGTCAAGGTCAGGACACCGGGGAGCTGTTTTTT,CASSARQGQDTGELFF
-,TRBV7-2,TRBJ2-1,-,TGTGCCAGCAGCTTAGCAGCTGCGATTGAGCAGTTCTTC,CASSLAAAIEQFF
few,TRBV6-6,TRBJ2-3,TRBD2,TGTGCCAGCAGTGGGGGGGGACTAGCGGTCACAGATACGCAGTATTTT,CASSGGGLAVTDTQYF
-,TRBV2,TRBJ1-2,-,TGTGCCAGCAGTCGACAGCCTTATGGCTACACCTTC,CASSRQPYGYTF
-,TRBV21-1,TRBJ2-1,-,TGTGCCAGCAGGACAATGCTACACCATTCCGACAATGAGCAGTTCTTC,CASRTMLHHSDNEQFF
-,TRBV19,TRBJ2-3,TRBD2,TGTGCCAGTAGTATTGGACTAGCGGGGGGCACAGATACGCAGTATTTT,CASSIGLAGGTDTQYF
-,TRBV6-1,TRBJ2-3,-,TGTGCCAGCAGTGAAGCCCGAGGGATCACAGATACGCAGTATTTT,CASSEARGITDTQYF
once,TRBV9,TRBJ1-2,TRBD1,TGTGCCAGCAGCGTAGCCACCGGACAGGGGGCGGGAGGCTACACCTTC,CASSVATGQGAGGYTF
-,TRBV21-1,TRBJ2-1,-,TGTGCCAGCAGCAAAGTTCGTGAACGGACAGCCTTCCATGAGCAGTTCTTC,CASSKVRERTAFHEQFF
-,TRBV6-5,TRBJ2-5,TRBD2,TGTGCCAGCACCCGGACTAGTACGGGGGGGGCCCAGTACTTC,CASTRTSTGGAQYF
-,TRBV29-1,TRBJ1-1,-,TGCAGCGTTGAATTTAGTAGGACAACAGGAGCTTTCTTT,CSVEFSRTTGAFF
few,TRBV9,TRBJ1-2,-,TGTGCCAGCAGCGTCGATAGAGGGCCCGGTAAACATGGCTACACCTTC,CASSVDRGPGKHGYTF
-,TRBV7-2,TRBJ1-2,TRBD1,TGTGCCAGCAGCCCTGGAATTGGGACAGGGGACTATGGCTACACCTTC,CASSPGIGTGDYGYTF
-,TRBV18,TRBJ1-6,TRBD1,TGTGCCAGCTCACCACCGGACAGGGTTGACAATTCACCCCTCCACTTT,CASSPPDRVDNSPLHF
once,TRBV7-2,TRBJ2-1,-,TGTGCCAGCAGCCCTATACTCAATGAGCAGTTCTTC,CASSPILNEQFF
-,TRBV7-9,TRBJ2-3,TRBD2,TGTGCCAGCAGCGTAGCGGGGCTGACAGATACGCAGTATTTT,CASSVAGLTDTQYF
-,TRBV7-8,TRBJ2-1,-,TGTGCCAGCAGCTTAGCGGTGCCCTTCGACAATGGGCAGTTCTTC,CASSLAVPFDNGQFF
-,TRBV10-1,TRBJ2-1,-,TGCGCCAGCAGATTAAACAGGGACGGGTACAATGAGCAGTTCTTC,CASRLNRDGYNEQFF
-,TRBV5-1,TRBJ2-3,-,TGCGCCAGCAGCTTCGGAGGGGGCGAGGGAGATACGCAGTATTTT,CASSFGGGEGDTQYF
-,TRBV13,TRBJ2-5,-,TGTGCCAGCAGTCCGAGCGGAGGGGTAATGGGGACCCAGTACTTC,CASSPSGGVMGTQYF
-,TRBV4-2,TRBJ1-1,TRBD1,TGTGCCAGCAGCATCCGGGACAGGGGGACTGAAGCTTTCTTT,CASSIRDRGTEAFF
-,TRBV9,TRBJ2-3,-,TGTGCCAGCAGTACCGGTCCAGCGGGCGGGCAGTATTTT,CASSTGPAGGQYF
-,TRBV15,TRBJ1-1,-,TGTGCCACCAGCAGAGTACAGGGAACGGCTTTCTTT,CATSRVQGTAFF
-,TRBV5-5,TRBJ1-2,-,TGTGCCAGCAGCTTGGCCAAGCGGGGGGCTAACTATGGCTACACCTTC,CASSLAKRGANYGYTF
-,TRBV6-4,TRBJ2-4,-,TGTGCCAGCAGTGACTCAAAAGGGAGGGGGGACATTCAGTACTTC,CASSDSKGRGDIQYF
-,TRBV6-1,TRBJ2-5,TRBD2,TGTGCCAGCAGAGCGGGAGGGCCGGGGGAGACCCAGTACTTC,CASRAGGPGETQYF
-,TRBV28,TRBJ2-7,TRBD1,TGTGCCAGCACCCAAACAGGGGGCCGTTCCTACGAGCAGTACTTC,CASTQTGGRSYEQYF
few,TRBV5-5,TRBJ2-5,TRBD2,TGTGCCAGCAGCTTGGCCGGTAGCGGGGGGTCCCAAGAGACCCAGTACTTC,CASSLAGSGGSQETQYF
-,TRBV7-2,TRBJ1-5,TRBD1,TGTGCCAGCAGAAAAGGGGACAGGGTTTCGGGGAATCAGCCCCAGCATTTT,CASRKGDRVSGNQPQHF
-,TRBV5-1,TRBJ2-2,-,TGCGCCAGCAGCCCTAACACCGGGGAGCTGTTTTTT,CASSPNTGELFF
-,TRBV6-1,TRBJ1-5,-,TGTGCCAGCCGGTTACAGGATTACAATCAGCCCCAGCATTTT,CASRLQDYNQPQHF